The entry below describes one T cell receptor (beta chain). It lacks a known antigen. Base qualities are missing; no much larger clone stands one base away. This record comes from a study of blood T cell repertoires in COVID-19 (dated by TCRdb to the early 2020s). Some background on the complete study: The collaborator samples originated in the United States, Italy and Spain and spanned the acute and convalescent phases of COVID-19. The prospective study material was composed of cDNA or gDNA derived from T cells, B-cell-depleted T cells, or PBMCs. Subjects who had been exposed to COVID-19, were actively infected with it, or had recovered from it provided the deeply sampled blood TCRbeta repertoires that made up the dataset. The repertoires were released in a freely available public database intended as a resource for research on the immune response to SARS-CoV-2. The samples were drawn from two sources: the first 160 participants of the ongoing ImmuneRACE study, and fewer than 1,500 subjects contributed by 6 global collaborators. Nearly every sample came with metadata listing a de-identified subject ID, COVID-19 status, age in years and sex. Where available, HLA class I and class II types were obtained from metadata supplied by the sample provider rather than from assay-based typing. Summary of the overall study and its limitations: The quantity of clinical and demographic metadata differed by source and by participant and was supplied without curation.

The junction shows trimming of 0 bases on V and 4 bases on J, plus 11 bases between the germline ends. From the cysteine through the phenylalanine, the CDR3 covers 15 amino acids. The entry retains the CDR3 DNA only, 45 bases that are in frame from base 1. According to the germline V gene, CDR1 reads LGHNA and CDR2 reads YSLEER. Each collaborating institution followed its own protocols to collect whole blood in K2EDTA tubes. For TCRbeta analysis, collaborator samples were shipped as frozen whole blood, as isolated PBMCs, or as DNA extracted from either sample type. TCRbeta CDR3 regions were amplified from genomic DNA using the immunoSEQ Assay, a bias-controlled multiplex PCR. On the study's bioinformatics: Nucleated cell counts per sample were estimated from amplification of reference gene primers within the assay. To quantify the absolute abundance of each unique TCRbeta CDR3 rearrangement, sequence reads were collapsed and filtered. For each sample, productive Simpson clonality was calculated as the square root of Simpson's diversity index over productive rearrangements. TCRdb's version of the immuneACCESS table is confined to in-frame rearrangements and falls short of the full clone set. An unresolved V gene accounts for under half of the shortfall where checked; the remainder is of unknown origin. V and J calls and clone size are those listed in that table; D and trimming were worked out from the DNA. Counted in this sample were some 55,000 clones; 90% of them appeared once. Together, the top ten hold about 3.1% of the sample.

The receptor was derived from a human donor in a cohort sampled during active COVID-19. The V and J segments used are TRBV4-3 and TRBJ2-3; D gene: possibly TRBD1, on 5 matching bases. Sequenced input: peripheral blood. Read as DNA, the sequence is TGCGCCAGCAGCCAAGATAGGACAATCCCAGATACGCAGTATTTT. It codes for CASSQDRTIPDTQYF.